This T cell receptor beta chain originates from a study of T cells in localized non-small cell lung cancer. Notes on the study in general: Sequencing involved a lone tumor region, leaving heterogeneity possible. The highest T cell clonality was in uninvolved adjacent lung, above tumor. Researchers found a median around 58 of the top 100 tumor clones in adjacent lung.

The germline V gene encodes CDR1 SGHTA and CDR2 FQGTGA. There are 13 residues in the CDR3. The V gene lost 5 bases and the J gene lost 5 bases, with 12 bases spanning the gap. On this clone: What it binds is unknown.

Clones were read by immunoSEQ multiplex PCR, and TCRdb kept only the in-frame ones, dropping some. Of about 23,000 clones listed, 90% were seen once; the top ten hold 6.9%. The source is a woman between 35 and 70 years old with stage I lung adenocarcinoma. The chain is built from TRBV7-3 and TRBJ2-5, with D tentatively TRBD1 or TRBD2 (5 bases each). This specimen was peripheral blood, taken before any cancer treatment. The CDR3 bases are TGTGCCAGCAGCCGGGACCTAACGGAGACCCAGTACTTC. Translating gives CASSRDLTETQYF.